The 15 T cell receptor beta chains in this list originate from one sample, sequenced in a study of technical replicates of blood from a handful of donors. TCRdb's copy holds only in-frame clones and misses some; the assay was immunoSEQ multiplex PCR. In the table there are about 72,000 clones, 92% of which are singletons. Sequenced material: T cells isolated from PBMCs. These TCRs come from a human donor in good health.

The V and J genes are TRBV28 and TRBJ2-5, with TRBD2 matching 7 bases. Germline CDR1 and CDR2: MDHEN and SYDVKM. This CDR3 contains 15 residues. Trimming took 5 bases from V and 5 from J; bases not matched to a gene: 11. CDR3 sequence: CASSEPLAGAETQYF. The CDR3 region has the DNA TGTGCCAGCAGTGAACCGCTTGCGGGAGCGGAGACCCAGTACTTC.

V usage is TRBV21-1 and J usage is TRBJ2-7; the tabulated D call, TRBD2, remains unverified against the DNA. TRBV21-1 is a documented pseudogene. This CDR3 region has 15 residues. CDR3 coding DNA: TGTGCCAGCAGCAAAGCCCAGCGGGAGGGCTACGAGCAGTACTTC. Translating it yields CASSKAQREGYEQYF.

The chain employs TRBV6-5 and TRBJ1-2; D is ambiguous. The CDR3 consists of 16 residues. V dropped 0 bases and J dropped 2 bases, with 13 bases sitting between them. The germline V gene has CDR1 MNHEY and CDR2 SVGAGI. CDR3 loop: CASSYSIGGENYGYTF. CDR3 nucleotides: TGTGCCAGCAGTTACTCGATCGGTGGAGAGAACTATGGCTACACCTTC.

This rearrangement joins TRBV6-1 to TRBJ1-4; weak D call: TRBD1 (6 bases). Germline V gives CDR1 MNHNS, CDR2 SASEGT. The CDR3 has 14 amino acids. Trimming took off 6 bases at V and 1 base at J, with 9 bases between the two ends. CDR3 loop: CASSRTETNEKLFF. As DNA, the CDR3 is TGTGCCAGCAGCAGGACAGAAACTAATGAAAAACTGTTTTTT.

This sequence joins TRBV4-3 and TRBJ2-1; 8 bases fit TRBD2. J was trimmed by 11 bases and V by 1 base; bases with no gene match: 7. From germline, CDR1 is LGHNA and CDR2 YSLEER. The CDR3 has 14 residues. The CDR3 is CASSQVVREGQQFF. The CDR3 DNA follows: TGCGCCAGCAGCCAAGTAGTTCGGGAGGGCCAGCAGTTCTTC.

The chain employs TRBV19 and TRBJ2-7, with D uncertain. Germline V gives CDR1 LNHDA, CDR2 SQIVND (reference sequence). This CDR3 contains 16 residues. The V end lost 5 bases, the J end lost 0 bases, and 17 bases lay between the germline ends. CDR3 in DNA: TGTGCCAGTAGTTGGCGCCACACAGTCGCCTCCTACGAGCAGTACTTC. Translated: CASSWRHTVASYEQYF.

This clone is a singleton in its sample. The CDR3 reads CRGLRNNEQFF. The CDR3 DNA reads TGCAGGGGACTACGTAACAATGAGCAGTTCTTC. The chain combines TRBV20-1 with TRBJ2-1; 7 nucleotides match TRBD2. Germline CDR1 and CDR2: DFQATT and SNEGSKA (reference sequence). The CDR3 runs to 11 residues.

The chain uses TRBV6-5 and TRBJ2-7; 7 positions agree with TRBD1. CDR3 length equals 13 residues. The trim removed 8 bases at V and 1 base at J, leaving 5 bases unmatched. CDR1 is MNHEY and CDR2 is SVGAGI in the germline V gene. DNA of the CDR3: TGTGCCAGCCTTCCAGGGGGTTCCTACGAGCAGTACTTC. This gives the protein CASLPGGSYEQYF.

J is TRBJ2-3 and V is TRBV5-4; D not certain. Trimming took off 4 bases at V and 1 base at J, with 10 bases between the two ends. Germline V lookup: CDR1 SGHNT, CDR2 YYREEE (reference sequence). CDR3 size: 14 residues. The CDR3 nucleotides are TGTGCCAGCAGCCCTAGACTGGGCACAGATACGCAGTATTTT. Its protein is CASSPRLGTDTQYF.

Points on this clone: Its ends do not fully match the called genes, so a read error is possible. CDR3 protein: CASREGTGMRGYTF. The CDR3, as DNA: TGTGCCAGCAGGGAAGGTACAGGGATGCGCGGCTACACCTTC. The V gene is TRBV6-1, the J gene TRBJ1-2, with D maybe TRBD1 (6 bases). This CDR3 is 14 amino acids long. Germline V gene lookup returns CDR1 MNHNS and CDR2 SASEGT.

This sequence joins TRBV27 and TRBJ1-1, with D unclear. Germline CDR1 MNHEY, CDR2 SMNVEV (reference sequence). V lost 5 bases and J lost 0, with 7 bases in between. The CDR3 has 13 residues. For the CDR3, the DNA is TGTGCCAGCAGTAGAGTGATGAACACTGAAGCTTTCTTT. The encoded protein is CASSRVMNTEAFF.

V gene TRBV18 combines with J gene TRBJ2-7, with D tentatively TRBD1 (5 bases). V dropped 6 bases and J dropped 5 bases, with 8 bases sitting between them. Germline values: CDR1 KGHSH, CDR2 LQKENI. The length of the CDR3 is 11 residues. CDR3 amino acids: CASSSRDEQYF. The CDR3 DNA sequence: TGTGCCAGCTCCTCCAGGGACGAGCAGTACTTC. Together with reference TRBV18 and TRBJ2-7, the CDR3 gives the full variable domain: NAGVMQNPRHLVRRRGQEARLRCSPMKGHSHVYWYRQLPEEGLKFMVYLQKENIIDESGMPKERFSAEFPKEGPSILRIQQVVRGDSAAYFCASSSRDEQYFGPGTRLTVT.

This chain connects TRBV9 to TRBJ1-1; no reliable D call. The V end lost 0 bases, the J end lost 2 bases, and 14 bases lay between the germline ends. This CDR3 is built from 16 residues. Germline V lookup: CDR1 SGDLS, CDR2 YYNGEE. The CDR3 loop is CASSVALGSTNTEAFF. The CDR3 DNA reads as TGTGCCAGCAGCGTAGCTCTGGGGAGTACTAACACTGAAGCTTTCTTT. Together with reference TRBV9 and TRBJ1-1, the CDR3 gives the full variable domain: DSGVTQTPKHLITATGQRVTLRCSPRSGDLSVYWYQQSLDQGLQFLIQYYNGEERAKGNILERFSAQQFPDLHSELNLSSLELGDSALYFCASSVALGSTNTEAFFGQGTRLTVV.

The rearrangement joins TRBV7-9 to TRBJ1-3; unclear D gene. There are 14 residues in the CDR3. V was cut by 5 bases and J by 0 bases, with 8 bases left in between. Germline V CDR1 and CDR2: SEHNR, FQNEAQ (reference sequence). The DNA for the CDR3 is TGTGCCAGCAGCGATCCGGGCTCTGGAAACACCATATATTTT. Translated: CASSDPGSGNTIYF.

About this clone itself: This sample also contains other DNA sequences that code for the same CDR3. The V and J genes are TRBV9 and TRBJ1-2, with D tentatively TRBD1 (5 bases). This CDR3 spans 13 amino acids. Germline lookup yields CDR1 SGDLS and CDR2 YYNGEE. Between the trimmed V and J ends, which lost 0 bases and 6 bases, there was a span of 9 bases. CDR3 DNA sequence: TGTGCCAGCAGCGTAGGCCAGGGCCATGGCTACACCTTC. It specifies CASSVGQGHGYTF.